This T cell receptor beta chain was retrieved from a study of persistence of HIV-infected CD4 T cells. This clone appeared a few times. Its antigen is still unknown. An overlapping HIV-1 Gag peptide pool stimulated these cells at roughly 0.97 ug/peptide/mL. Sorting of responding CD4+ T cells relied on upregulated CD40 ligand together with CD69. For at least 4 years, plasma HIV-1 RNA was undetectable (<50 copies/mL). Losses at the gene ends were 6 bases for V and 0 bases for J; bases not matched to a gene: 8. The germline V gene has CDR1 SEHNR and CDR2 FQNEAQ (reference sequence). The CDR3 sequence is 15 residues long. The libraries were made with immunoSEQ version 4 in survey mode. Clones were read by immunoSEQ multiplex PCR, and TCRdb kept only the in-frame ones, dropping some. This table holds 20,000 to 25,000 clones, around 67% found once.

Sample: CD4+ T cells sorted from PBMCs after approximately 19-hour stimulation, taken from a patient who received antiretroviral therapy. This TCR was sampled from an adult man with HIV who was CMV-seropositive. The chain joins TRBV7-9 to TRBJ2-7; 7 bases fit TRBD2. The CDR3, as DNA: TGTGCCAGCAGTCCGACAGCGGGGTCCTCCTACGAGCAGTACTTC. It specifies CASSPTAGSSYEQYF.